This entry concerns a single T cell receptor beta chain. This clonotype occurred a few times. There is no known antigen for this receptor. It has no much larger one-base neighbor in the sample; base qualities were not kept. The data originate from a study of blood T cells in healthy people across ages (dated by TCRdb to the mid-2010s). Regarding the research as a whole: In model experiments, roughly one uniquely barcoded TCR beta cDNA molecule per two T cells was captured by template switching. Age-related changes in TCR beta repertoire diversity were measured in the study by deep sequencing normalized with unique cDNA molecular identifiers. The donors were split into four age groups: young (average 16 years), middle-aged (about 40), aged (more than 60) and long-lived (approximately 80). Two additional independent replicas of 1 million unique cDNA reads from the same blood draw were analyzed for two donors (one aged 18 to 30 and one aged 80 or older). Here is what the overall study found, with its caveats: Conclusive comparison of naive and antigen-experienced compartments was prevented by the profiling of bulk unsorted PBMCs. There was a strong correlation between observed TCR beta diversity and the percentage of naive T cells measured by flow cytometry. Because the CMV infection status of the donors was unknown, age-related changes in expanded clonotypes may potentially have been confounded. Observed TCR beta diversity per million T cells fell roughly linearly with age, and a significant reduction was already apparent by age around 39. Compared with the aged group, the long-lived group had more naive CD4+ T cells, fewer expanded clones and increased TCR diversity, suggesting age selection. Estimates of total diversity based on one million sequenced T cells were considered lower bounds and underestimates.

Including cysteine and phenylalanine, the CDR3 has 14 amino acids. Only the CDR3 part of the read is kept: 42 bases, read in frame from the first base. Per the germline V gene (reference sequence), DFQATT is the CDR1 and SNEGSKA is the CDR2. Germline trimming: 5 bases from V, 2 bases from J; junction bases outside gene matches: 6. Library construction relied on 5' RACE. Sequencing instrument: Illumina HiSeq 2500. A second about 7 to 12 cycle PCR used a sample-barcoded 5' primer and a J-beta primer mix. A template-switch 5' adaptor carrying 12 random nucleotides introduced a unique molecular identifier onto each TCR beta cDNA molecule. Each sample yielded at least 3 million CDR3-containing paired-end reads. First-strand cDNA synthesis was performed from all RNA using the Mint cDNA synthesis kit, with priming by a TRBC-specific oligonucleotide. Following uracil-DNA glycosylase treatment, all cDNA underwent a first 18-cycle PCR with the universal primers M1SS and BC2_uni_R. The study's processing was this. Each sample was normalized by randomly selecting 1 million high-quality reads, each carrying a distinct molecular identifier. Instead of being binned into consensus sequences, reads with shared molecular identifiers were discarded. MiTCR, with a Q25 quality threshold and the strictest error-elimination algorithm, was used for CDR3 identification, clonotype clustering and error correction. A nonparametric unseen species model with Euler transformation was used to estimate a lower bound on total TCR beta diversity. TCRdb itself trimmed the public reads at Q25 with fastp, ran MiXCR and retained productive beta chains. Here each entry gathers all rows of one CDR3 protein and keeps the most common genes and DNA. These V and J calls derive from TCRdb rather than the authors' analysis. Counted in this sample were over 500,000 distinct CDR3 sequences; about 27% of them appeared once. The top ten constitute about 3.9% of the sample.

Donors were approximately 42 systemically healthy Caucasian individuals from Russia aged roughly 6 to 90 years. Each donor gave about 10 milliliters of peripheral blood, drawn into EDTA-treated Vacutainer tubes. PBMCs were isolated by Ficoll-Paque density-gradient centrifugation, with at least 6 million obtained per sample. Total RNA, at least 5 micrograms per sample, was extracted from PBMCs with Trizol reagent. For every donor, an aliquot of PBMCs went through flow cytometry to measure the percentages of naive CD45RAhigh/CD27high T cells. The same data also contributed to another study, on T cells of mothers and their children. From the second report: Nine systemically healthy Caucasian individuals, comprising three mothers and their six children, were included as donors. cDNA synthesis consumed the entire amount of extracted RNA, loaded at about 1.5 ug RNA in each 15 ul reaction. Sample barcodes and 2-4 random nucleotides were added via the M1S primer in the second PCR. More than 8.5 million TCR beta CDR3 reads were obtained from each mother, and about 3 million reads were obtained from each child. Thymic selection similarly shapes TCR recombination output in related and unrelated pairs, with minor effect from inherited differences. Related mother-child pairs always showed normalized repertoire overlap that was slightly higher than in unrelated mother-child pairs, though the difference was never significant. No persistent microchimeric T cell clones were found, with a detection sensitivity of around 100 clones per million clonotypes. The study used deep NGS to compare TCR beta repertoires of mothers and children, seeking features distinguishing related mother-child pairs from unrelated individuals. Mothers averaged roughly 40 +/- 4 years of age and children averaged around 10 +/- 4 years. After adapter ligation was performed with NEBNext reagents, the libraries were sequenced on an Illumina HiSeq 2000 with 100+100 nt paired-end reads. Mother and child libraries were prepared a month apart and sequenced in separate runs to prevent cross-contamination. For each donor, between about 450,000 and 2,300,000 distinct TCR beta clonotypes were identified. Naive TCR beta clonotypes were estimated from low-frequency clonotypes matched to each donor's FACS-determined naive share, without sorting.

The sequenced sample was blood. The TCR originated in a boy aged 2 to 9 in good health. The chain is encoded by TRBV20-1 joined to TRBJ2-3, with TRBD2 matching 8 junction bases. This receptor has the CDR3 CSAQAGAITDTQYF. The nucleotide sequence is TGCAGTGCTCAAGCGGGGGCCATCACAGATACGCAGTATTTT.